The rows below give T cell receptor beta chains drawn from one sample of a study of T cell responses to AZD1222 COVID-19 vaccine. The repertoire was sequenced with immunoSEQ multiplex PCR; TCRdb's copy has only in-frame clones and lacks some. The data show roughly 120,000 clones, more than 75% seen once. The starting material was peripheral blood, obtained 28 days after the second AZD1222 dose. These receptors all stem from an adult who received the AZD1222 COVID-19 vaccine. CDR3s include the opening cysteine and the closing phenylalanine or tryptophan. Fields, in order: V gene, clone size, J gene, D gene, CDR3 protein, CDR3 DNA. The D gene is left open where the match is weak. Clone size appears in some rows only: once, few, many, or a class for an expanded clone.

>TRBV10-3|-|TRBJ2-1|-
CAISVDNEQFF
TGTGCCATCAGTGTAGACAATGAGCAGTTCTTC
>TRBV15|-|TRBJ2-5|-
CATSRKGRGETQYF
TGTGCCACCAGCAGGAAAGGCCGGGGAGAGACCCAGTACTTC
>TRBV5-4|-|TRBJ2-3|TRBD2
CASSLRLAGGLGQYF
TGTGCCAGCAGCTTGAGGCTAGCGGGAGGGTTGGGGCAGTATTTT
>TRBV3-1/TRBV3-2|-|TRBJ1-2|-
CASSKQGARYGYTF
TGTGCCAGCAGCAAACAGGGAGCACGCTATGGCTACACCTTC
>TRBV7-2|-|TRBJ1-6|-
CASSLAQGPNSPLHF
TGTGCCAGCAGCTTAGCGCAGGGCCCCAATTCACCCCTCCACTTT
>TRBV5-6|-|TRBJ2-5|TRBD2
CASSLPGTSGQETQYF
TGTGCCAGCAGCCTACCCGGGACTAGCGGGCAAGAGACCCAGTACTTC
>TRBV7-9|few|TRBJ1-1|-
CASGVGFNTEAFF
TGTGCCAGCGGCGTGGGATTTAACACTGAAGCTTTCTTT
>TRBV7-6|-|TRBJ2-3|TRBD2
CASSPRRAGGLGTDTQYF
TGTGCCAGCAGCCCCCGGCGAGCGGGAGGCTTGGGCACAGATACGCAGTATTTT
>TRBV6-5|-|TRBJ2-3|-
CASGEGAWGTDTQYF
TGTGCCAGCGGGGAGGGGGCGTGGGGCACAGATACGCAGTATTTT
>TRBV9|-|TRBJ1-1|TRBD1
CASSARDSSNTEAFF
TGTGCCAGCAGCGCTCGGGACAGCTCTAACACTGAAGCTTTCTTT
>TRBV6-6|-|TRBJ1-5|-
CASSRDASNQPQHF
TGTGCCAGCAGCCGGGACGCTAGCAATCAGCCCCAGCATTTT
>TRBV5-6|-|TRBJ2-6|TRBD1
CASSPDRDPSGANVLTF
TGTGCCAGCAGCCCGGACAGGGACCCGTCTGGGGCCAACGTCCTGACTTTC
>TRBV28|-|TRBJ2-1|TRBD2
CASSLSWELAGYNEQFF
TGTGCCAGCAGTTTATCGTGGGAGCTAGCGGGATACAATGAGCAGTTCTTC
>TRBV19|few|TRBJ1-1|TRBD1
CASRGVSMNTEAFF
TGTGCCTCCAGGGGGGTAAGCATGAACACTGAAGCTTTCTTT
>TRBV7-9|-|TRBJ2-3|-
CASTSVGTDTQYF
TGTGCCAGCACCTCCGTGGGCACAGATACGCAGTATTTT
>TRBV5-4|-|TRBJ2-1|-
CASSNTGSSYNEQFF
TGTGCCAGCAGCAATACAGGGAGCTCCTACAATGAGCAGTTCTTC
>TRBV5-6|few|TRBJ1-1|-
CASSLVTGFEAFF
TGTGCCAGCAGCTTGGTTACGGGATTTGAAGCTTTCTTT